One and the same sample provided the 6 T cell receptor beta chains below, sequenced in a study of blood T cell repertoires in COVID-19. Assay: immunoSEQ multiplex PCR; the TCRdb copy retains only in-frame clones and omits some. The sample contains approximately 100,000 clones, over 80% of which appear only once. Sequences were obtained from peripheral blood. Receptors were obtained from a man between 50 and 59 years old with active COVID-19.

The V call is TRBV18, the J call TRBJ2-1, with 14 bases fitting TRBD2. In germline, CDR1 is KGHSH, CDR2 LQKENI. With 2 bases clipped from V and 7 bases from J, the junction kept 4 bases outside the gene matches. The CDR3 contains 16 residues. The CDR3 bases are TGTGCCAGCTCACCATCCGGGACTAGCGGGAGTAATGAGCAGTTCTTC. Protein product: CASSPSGTSGSNEQFF.

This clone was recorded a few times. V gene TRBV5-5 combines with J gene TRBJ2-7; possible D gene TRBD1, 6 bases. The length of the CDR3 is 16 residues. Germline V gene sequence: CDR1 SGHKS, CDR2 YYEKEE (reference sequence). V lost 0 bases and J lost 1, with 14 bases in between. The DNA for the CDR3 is TGTGCCAGCAGCTTGGTTTGGCAGGGGCTATCCTACGAGCAGTACTTC. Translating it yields CASSLVWQGLSYEQYF.

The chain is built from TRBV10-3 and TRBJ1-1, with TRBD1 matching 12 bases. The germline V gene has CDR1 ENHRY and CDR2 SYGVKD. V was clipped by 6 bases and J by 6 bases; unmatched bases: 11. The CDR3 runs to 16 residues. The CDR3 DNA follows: TGTGCCATCAGACCGGGACAGGGGGCCGAGGGGGCTGAAGCTTTCTTT. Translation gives CAIRPGQGAEGAEAFF.

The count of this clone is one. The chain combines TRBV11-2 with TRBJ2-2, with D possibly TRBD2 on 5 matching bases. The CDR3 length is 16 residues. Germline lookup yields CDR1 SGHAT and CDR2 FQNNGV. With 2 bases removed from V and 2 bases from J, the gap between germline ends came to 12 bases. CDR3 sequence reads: CASSLRLAINTGELFF. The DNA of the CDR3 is TGTGCCAGCAGCTTACGGCTAGCCATAAACACCGGGGAGCTGTTTTTT.

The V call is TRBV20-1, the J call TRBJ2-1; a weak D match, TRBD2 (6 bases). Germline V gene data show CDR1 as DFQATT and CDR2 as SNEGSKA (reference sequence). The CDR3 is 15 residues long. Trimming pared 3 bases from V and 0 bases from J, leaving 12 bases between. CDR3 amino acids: CSASLATNSYNEQFF. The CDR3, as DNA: TGCAGTGCTAGTCTAGCGACTAACTCCTACAATGAGCAGTTCTTC.

The CDR3, as DNA: TGTGCCAGCAGCCAAGATTTTGGTCTCTTCGGCGTTGCGGGGGTCGAGCAGTACTTC. Encoded protein: CASSQDFGLFGVAGVEQYF. The chain uses TRBV4-2 and TRBJ2-7; 7 nucleotides agree with TRBD2. With V trimmed by 0 bases and J by 6 bases, 20 bases remained unmatched. Germline CDR1 is LGHNA and CDR2 is YNFKEQ. This CDR3 has 19 residues.